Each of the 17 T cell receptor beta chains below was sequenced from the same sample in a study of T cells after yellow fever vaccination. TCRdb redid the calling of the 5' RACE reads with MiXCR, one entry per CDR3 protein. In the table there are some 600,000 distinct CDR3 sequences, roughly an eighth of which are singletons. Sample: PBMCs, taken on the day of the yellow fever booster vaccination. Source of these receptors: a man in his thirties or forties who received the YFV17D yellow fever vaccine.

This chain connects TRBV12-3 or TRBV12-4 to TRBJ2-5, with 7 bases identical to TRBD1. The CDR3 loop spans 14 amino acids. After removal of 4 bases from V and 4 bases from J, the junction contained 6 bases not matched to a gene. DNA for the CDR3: TGTGCCAGCAGTTACCCAGGGGGACGAGAGACCCAGTACTTC. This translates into CASSYPGGRETQYF.

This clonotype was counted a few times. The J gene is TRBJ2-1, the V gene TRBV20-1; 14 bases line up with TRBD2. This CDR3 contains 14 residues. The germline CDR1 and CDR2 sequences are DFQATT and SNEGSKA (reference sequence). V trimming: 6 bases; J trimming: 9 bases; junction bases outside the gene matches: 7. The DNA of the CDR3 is TGCAGTGCCACGACTAGCGGGGGGGGAAGTGAGCAGTTCTTC. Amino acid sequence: CSATTSGGGSEQFF.

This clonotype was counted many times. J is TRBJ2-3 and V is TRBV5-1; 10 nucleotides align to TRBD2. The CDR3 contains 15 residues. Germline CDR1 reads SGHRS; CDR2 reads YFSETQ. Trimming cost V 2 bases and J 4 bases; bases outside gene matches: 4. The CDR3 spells CASSFSSGRADTQYF. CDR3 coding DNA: TGCGCCAGCAGCTTCTCCAGCGGGAGGGCAGATACGCAGTATTTT.

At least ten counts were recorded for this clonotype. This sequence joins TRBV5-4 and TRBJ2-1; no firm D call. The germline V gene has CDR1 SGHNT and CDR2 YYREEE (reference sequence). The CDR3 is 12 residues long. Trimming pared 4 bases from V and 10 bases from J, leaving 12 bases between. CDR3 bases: TGTGCCAGCAGCCCGATAGCCGGGGAGCAGTTCTTC. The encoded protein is CASSPIAGEQFF.

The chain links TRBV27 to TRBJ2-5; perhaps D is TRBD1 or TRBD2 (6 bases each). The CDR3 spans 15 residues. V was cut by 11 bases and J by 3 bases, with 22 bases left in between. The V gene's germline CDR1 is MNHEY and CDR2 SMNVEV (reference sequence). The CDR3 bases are TGTGCCGAATCAGGGGTGCTGACTAGAGAAGAGACCCAGTACTTC. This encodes CAESGVLTREETQYF.

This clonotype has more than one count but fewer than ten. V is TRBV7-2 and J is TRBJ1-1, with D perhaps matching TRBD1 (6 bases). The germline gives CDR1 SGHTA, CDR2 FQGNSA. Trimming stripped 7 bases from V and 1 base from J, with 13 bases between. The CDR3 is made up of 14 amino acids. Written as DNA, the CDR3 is TGTGCCAGCAAGGGGGGACGGGCGAACACTGAAGCTTTCTTT. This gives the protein CASKGGRANTEAFF.

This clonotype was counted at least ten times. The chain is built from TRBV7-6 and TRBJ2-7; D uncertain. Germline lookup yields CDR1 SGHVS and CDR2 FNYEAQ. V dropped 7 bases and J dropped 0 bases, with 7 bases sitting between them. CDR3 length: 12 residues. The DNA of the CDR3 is TGTGCCAGCACAACAGACTCCTACGAGCAGTACTTC. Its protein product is CASTTDSYEQYF.

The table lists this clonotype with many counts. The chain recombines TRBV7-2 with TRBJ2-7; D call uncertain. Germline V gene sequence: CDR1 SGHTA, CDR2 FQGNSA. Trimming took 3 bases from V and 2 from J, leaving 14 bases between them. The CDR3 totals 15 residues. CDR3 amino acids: CASSLFNGRTYEQYF. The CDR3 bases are TGTGCCAGCAGCTTGTTCAACGGGCGCACCTACGAGCAGTACTTC.

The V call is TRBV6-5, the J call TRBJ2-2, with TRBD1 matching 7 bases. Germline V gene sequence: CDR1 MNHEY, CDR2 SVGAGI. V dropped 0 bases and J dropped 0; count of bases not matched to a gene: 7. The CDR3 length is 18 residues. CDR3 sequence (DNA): TGTGCCAGCAGTTACTCGACAGGGCCTGCCGCGAACACCGGGGAGCTGTTTTTT. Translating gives CASSYSTGPAANTGELFF.

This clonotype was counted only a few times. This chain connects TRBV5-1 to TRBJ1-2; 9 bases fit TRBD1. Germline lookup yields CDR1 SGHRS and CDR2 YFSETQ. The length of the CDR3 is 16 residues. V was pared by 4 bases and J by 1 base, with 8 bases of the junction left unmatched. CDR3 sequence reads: CASSPGQGPLNYGYTF. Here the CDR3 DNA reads TGCGCCAGCAGCCCCGGACAGGGGCCGCTTAACTATGGCTACACCTTC.

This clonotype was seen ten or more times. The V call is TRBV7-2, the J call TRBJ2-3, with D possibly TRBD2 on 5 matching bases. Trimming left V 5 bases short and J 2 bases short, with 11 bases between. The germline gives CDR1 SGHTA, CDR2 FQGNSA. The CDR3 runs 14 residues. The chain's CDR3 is CASSPTSPTDTQYF. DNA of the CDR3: TGTGCCAGCAGCCCTACTAGTCCCACAGATACGCAGTATTTT.

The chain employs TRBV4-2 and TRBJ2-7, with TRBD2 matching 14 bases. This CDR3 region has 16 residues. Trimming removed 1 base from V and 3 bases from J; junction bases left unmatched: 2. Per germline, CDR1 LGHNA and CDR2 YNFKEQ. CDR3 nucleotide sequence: TGTGCCAGCAGCCAAGCCGGGACTAGCGGGAGCTACGAGCAGTACTTC. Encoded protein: CASSQAGTSGSYEQYF.

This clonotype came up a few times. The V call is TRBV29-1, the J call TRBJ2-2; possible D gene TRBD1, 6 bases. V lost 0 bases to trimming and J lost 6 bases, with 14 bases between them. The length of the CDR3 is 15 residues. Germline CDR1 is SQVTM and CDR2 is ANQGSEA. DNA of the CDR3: TGCAGCGTTGAAGATCTGCAGGGGCGGGCCGGGGAGCTGTTTTTT. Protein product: CSVEDLQGRAGELFF.

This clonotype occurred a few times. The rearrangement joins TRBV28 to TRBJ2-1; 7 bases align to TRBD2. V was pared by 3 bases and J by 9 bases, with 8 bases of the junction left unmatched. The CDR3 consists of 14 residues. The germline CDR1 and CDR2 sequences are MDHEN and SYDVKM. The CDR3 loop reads CASSLRELDGEQFF. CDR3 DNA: TGTGCCAGCAGTTTGCGGGAGTTGGATGGTGAGCAGTTCTTC.

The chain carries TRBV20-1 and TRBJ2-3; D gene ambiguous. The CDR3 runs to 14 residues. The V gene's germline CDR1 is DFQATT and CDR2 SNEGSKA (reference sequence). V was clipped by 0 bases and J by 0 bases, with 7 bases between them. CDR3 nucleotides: TGCAGTGCTAGAGATCCCACGAGCACAGATACGCAGTATTTT. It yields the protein CSARDPTSTDTQYF.

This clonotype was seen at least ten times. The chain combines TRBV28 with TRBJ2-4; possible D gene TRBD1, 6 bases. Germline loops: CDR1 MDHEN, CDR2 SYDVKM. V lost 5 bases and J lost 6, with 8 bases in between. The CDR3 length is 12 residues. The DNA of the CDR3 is TGTGCCAGCAGTACAGGGTCAAACATTCAGTACTTC. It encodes CASSTGSNIQYF.

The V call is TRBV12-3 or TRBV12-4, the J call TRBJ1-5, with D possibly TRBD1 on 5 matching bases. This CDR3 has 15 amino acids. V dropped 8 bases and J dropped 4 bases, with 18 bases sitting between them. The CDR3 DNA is TGTGCCAGCCGCCAAGAGGGGCGCAATAATCAGCCCCAGCATTTT. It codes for CASRQEGRNNQPQHF.